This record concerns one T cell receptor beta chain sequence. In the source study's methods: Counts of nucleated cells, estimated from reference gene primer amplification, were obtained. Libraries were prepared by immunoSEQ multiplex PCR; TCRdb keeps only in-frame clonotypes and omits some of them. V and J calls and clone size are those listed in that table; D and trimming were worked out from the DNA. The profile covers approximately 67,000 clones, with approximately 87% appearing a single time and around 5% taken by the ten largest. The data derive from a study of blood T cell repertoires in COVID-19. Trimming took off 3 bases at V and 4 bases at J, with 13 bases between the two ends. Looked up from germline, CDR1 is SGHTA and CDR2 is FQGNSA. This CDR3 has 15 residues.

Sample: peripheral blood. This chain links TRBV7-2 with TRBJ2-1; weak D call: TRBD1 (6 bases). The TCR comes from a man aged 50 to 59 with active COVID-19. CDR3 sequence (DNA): TGTGCCAGCAGCTTGGTAGTGGACAGTTACAATGAGCAGTTCTTC. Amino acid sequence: CASSLVVDSYNEQFF.